Each of the 23 T cell receptor beta chains below was sequenced from the same sample in a study of blood T cells in healthy people across ages (dated by TCRdb to between 2015 and 2017). Libraries were constructed by 5' RACE. A second PCR of roughly 7 to 11 cycles was performed with a sample-barcoded 5' primer and a J-beta primer mix. Clones were called with MiXCR by TCRdb after fastp trimmed the public reads at Q25, and only in-frame beta chains were retained. Identical CDR3 protein sequences are pooled into one entry, listed with their most common genes and DNA. Across this sample there are roughly 1.9 million distinct CDR3 sequences, with roughly 43% seen only once. The ten most abundant clones make up 20% to 25% of the sample. The source material was blood. The receptors shown here come from a human donor in good health.

The chain uses TRBV27 and TRBJ2-4; 14 nucleotides agree with TRBD2. Germline loops: CDR1 MNHEY, CDR2 SMNVEV (reference sequence). The CDR3 spans 16 residues. V lost 3 bases to trimming and J lost 13 bases; unmatched junction nucleotides: 11. The CDR3 is CASSFGLAGGPLEQYF. CDR3 coding DNA: TGTGCCAGCAGTTTTGGACTAGCGGGGGGCCCTCTTGAGCAGTACTTC.

A few counts support this clonotype. The CDR3 here is CASSPRVAGAHEQYF. The CDR3 bases are TGTGCCAGCTCACCACGGGTAGCGGGGGCCCACGAGCAGTACTTC. The rearrangement uses TRBV18 and TRBJ2-7; 9 bases map to TRBD2. CDR1 is KGHSH, CDR2 LQKENI, per germline. Germline trimming cut 1 base from V and 5 bases from J; bases unmatched to any gene: 6. The CDR3 sequence is 15 residues long. The entire variable domain, with the rest obtained from reference TRBV18 and TRBJ2-7, is as follows: NAGVMQNPRHLVRRRGQEARLRCSPMKGHSHVYWYRQLPEEGLKFMVYLQKENIIDESGMPKERFSAEFPKEGPSILRIQQVVRGDSAAYFCASSPRVAGAHEQYFGPGTRLTVT.

This sequence joins TRBV20-1 and TRBJ2-5; 8 bases are shared with TRBD1. CDR1 is DFQATT, CDR2 SNEGSKA, per germline (reference sequence). CDR3 length equals 15 residues. Trimming cost V 3 bases and J 11 bases; bases outside gene matches: 17. The CDR3 DNA sequence: TGCAGTGCTAGCCGGACAGGGATGCAATTCGATGAGCAGTACTTC. It yields the protein CSASRTGMQFDEQYF.

Only a few counts were recorded for this clonotype. The chain combines TRBV5-1 with TRBJ1-2; D not resolved. This CDR3 has 13 amino acids. Germline V CDR1 and CDR2: SGHRS, YFSETQ. V was clipped by 0 bases and J by 7 bases, with 10 bases between them. The CDR3: CASSLDVRVGYTF. The DNA for the CDR3 is TGCGCCAGCAGCTTGGATGTCCGGGTTGGCTACACCTTC.

V is TRBV6-6 and J is TRBJ1-2, with D perhaps TRBD1 (5 bases). The CDR3 loop spans 13 amino acids. Looked up from germline, CDR1 is MNHNY and CDR2 is SVGAGI (reference sequence). Trimming stripped 7 bases from V and 6 bases from J, with 15 bases between. The CDR3 DNA reads TGTGCCAGCATGCAGGGTGGGGACGATGGCTACACCTTC. This codes for CASMQGGDDGYTF.

The chain combines TRBV20-1 with TRBJ1-4; tentative D call: TRBD1 (6 bases). CDR3 length equals 13 residues. From germline, CDR1 is DFQATT and CDR2 SNEGSKA (reference sequence). V lost 3 bases to trimming and J lost 6 bases, with 11 bases between them. The CDR3: CSARWGPHEKLFF. The CDR3 bases are TGCAGTGCTAGGTGGGGGCCGCATGAAAAACTGTTTTTT.

As regards this clonotype: Sequence at one end of the junction differs from germline and may be a read error. The chain carries TRBV5-5 and TRBJ1-6; the D is unclear. Germline CDR1 reads SGHKS; CDR2 reads YYEKEE (reference sequence). The CDR3 is made up of 16 amino acids. The CDR3 DNA follows: TGTGCCAGCAGCTTTCTGTTGTTGGCTAATAATCCACCCCTCCACTTT. Protein product: CASSFLLLANNPPLHF.

In this sample, this clonotype turned up once. The J gene is TRBJ2-2, the V gene TRBV20-1, with TRBD1 matching 8 bases. Losses at the gene ends were 0 bases for V and 5 bases for J; bases not matched to a gene: 11. Looked up from germline, CDR1 is DFQATT and CDR2 is SNEGSKA (reference sequence). The CDR3 has 17 residues. CDR3 sequence reads: CSARDRITGGMTGELFF. The CDR3 DNA is TGCAGTGCTAGAGATCGAATCACAGGGGGTATGACCGGGGAGCTGTTTTTT.

The rearrangement uses TRBV4-1 and TRBJ1-5, with D possibly matching TRBD1 (5 bases). Trimming took 4 bases from V and 0 from J, leaving 16 bases between them. Germline V lookup: CDR1 MGHRA, CDR2 YSYEKL. The CDR3 sequence is 17 residues long. The CDR3 DNA reads TGCGCCAGCAGCCGCGGGGGAACCTTACTTAGCAATCAGCCCCAGCATTTT. It yields the protein CASSRGGTLLSNQPQHF.

Of note for this clonotype: Mismatch with germline at one junction end may stem from a read error. This rearrangement joins TRBV7-2 to TRBJ2-7, with D perhaps TRBD1 (6 bases). Per germline, CDR1 SGHTA and CDR2 FQGNSA. The length of the CDR3 is 14 residues. The DNA of the CDR3 is TGTGCCGGCAGCTTTAACAGGGATCTTGACGAGCAGTACTTC. Translation: CAGSFNRDLDEQYF.

This clonotype was counted only a few times. The rearrangement joins TRBV18 to TRBJ1-1, with D perhaps matching TRBD1 (6 bases). This CDR3 is 19 amino acids long. V was clipped by 3 bases and J by 0 bases, with 23 bases between them. Germline V CDR1 and CDR2: KGHSH, LQKENI. As DNA, the CDR3 is TGTGCCAGCTCACCCGGGGTTGGCAGGGGTCACCTCATGAACACTGAAGCTTTCTTT. This codes for CASSPGVGRGHLMNTEAFF.

This clonotype was seen only a few times. The chain is built from TRBV12-3 or TRBV12-4 and TRBJ1-1; D remains ambiguous. The CDR3 loop spans 14 amino acids. Trimming took 1 base from V and 0 from J, leaving 6 bases between them. The DNA of the CDR3 is TGTGCCAGCAGTTTAGGACACATGAACACTGAAGCTTTCTTT. This codes for CASSLGHMNTEAFF.

This clonotype has a handful of counts. J is TRBJ2-7 and V is TRBV12-5; 8 bases fit TRBD1. This CDR3 has 17 amino acids. V shed 2 bases and J 1 base; nucleotides not matched to a gene: 10. The V gene's germline CDR1 is LGHNT and CDR2 FRNRAP. CDR3 sequence reads: CASGLNPRTGSSYEQYF. The CDR3 bases are TGTGCTAGTGGTTTGAACCCAAGGACAGGGTCTTCCTACGAGCAGTACTTC.

This chain links TRBV5-1 with TRBJ1-2; D ambiguous. From germline, CDR1 is SGHRS and CDR2 YFSETQ. The CDR3 has 15 amino acids. Trimming pared 1 base from V and 4 bases from J, leaving 14 bases between. The CDR3 here is CASSLRETSGYGYTF. In DNA form, the CDR3 reads TGCGCCAGCAGCTTGAGGGAAACCTCGGGCTATGGCTACACCTTC.

Written as DNA, the CDR3 is TGTGCCAGCATTGGGACAGGGGTTCAGGGCTACACCTTC. This translates into CASIGTGVQGYTF. V and J are TRBV25-1 and TRBJ1-2; 10 bases are a match to TRBD1. Trimming took 7 bases from V and 8 from J; bases not matched to a gene: 7. CDR3 size: 13 residues. Germline lookup yields CDR1 MGHDK and CDR2 SYGVNS.

This clonotype appeared a few times. The J gene is TRBJ1-4, the V gene TRBV5-5; D unresolved. V was pared by 4 bases and J by 6 bases, with 7 bases between. Germline V gene data show CDR1 as SGHKS and CDR2 as YYEKEE (reference sequence). The CDR3 has 12 residues. The CDR3 loop reads CASSLGHEKLFF. The CDR3 DNA is TGTGCCAGCAGCCTGGGCCATGAAAAACTGTTTTTT. Full variable domain (missing parts from reference TRBV5-5 and TRBJ1-4): DAGVTQSPTHLIKTRGQQVTLRCSPISGHKSVSWYQQVLGQGPQFIFQYYEKEERGRGNFPDRFSARQFPNYSSELNVNALLLGDSALYLCASSLGHEKLFFGSGTQLSVL.

The rearrangement uses TRBV3-1 and TRBJ1-2; 9 nucleotides align to TRBD1. The CDR3 spans 16 residues. V shed 4 bases, J shed 5 bases, and the junction held 11 bases outside the gene matches. The germline V gene has CDR1 LGHDT and CDR2 YNNKEL (reference sequence). CDR3 amino acids: CASSPSTPGTGYGYTF. The DNA for the CDR3 is TGTGCCAGCAGCCCCTCAACACCCGGGACAGGGTATGGCTACACCTTC.

This chain connects TRBV29-1 to TRBJ2-3; D possibly corresponds to TRBD2 (5 bases). This CDR3 comprises 16 residues. The ends were cut back, 1 base at V and 1 base at J, with 15 bases in the middle. Germline-derived CDR1 and CDR2 are SQVTM and ANQGSEA. CDR3 bases: TGCAGCGTTGAAGGGCTAGCTAGGGTGGGCACAGATACGCAGTATTTT. Amino acids: CSVEGLARVGTDTQYF.

The chain couples TRBV4-1 to TRBJ1-2; the D gene is possibly TRBD1 (5 bases). The CDR3 spans 16 residues. V was pared by 4 bases and J by 8 bases, with 23 bases between. Germline CDR1 reads MGHRA; CDR2 reads YSYEKL. The CDR3 nucleotides read TGCGCCAGCAGCCGCTTGGGGGGAAGGGGTTTGAACGGCTACACCTTC. It encodes CASSRLGGRGLNGYTF.

This clonotype came up many times. The chain is built from TRBV7-3 and TRBJ2-2; D possibly corresponds to TRBD1 (6 bases). Trimming took 5 bases from V and 2 from J, leaving 9 bases between them. CDR1 and CDR2 (germline): SGHTA, FQGTGA. The CDR3 covers 14 residues. The CDR3 region has the DNA TGTGCCAGCAGCCCGGGACAAAACACCGGGGAGCTGTTTTTT. Residues: CASSPGQNTGELFF.

The rearrangement links TRBV7-2 to TRBJ2-3; D is unresolved. The CDR3 is 16 residues long. Trimming stripped 2 bases from V and 2 bases from J, with 14 bases between. The V gene's germline CDR1 is SGHTA and CDR2 FQGNSA. CDR3 sequence: CASSLRPSWITDTQYF. CDR3 coding DNA: TGTGCCAGCAGCTTAAGGCCCTCTTGGATCACAGATACGCAGTATTTT. The variable domain in full, completed from reference TRBV7-2 and TRBJ2-3, reads GAGVSQSPSNKVTEKGKDVELRCDPISGHTALYWYRQSLGQGLEFLIYFQGNSAPDKSGLPSDRFSAERTGGSVSTLTIQRTQQEDSAVYLCASSLRPSWITDTQYFGPGTRLTVL.

With respect to this clonotype: One junction end disagrees with the germline gene, perhaps due to a read error. J is TRBJ1-2 and V is TRBV6-5; 8 bases map to TRBD1. The CDR3 length is 16 residues. In germline, CDR1 is MNHEY, CDR2 SVGAGI. CDR3 loop: CASSYSPTGGNYGCTF. DNA for the CDR3: TGTGCCAGCAGTTACTCCCCTACAGGGGGGAACTATGGCTGCACCTTC.

This clonotype showed up just a few times. V and J are TRBV27 and TRBJ1-2; D uncertain. The V end was cut by 3 bases, the J end by 7 bases, with 18 bases between. Per germline, CDR1 MNHEY and CDR2 SMNVEV (reference sequence). The CDR3 covers 15 residues. The CDR3 loop is CASSFGRGGWSGYTF. CDR3 nucleotides: TGTGCCAGCAGTTTTGGTCGGGGAGGCTGGAGTGGCTACACCTTC.